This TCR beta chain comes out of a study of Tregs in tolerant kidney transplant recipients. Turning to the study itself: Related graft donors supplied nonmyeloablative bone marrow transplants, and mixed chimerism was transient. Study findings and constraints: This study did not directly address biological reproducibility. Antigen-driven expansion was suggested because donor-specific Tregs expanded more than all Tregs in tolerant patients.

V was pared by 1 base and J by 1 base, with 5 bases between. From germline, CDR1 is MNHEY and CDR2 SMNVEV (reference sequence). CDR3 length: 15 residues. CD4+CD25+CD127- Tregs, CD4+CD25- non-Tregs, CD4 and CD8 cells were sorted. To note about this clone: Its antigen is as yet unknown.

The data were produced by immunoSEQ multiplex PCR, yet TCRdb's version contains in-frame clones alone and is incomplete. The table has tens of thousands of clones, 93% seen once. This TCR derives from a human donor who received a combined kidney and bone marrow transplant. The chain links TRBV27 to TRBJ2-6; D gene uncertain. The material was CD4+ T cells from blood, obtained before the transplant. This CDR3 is CASSLLQSGANVLTF. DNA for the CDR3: TGTGCCAGCAGTTTATTACAGTCTGGGGCCAACGTCCTGACTTTC.